The entry below describes one T cell receptor (beta chain). The data originate from a study of blood T cell repertoires in COVID-19. Study details: Samples representing acute and convalescent COVID-19 were sourced from the United States, Italy and Spain.

CDR3 length: 15 residues. Looked up from germline, CDR1 is SNHLY and CDR2 is FYNNEI. Trimming removed 7 bases from V and 4 bases from J, with 20 bases in between. Under the authors' procedure: It was from reference gene primer amplification that nucleated cell counts were estimated. Here immunoSEQ multiplex PCR was the method, and the copy in TCRdb shows in-frame clones only, minus some. That table furnishes V, J and clone size, whereas the DNA furnished D and trimming. The data contain around 250,000 clones, 70% to 90% of them singletons. The genes are TRBV2 and TRBJ2-7; D unclear. This clonotype was sampled from a woman in her forties or fifties who had recovered from COVID-19. The sample taken for sequencing was PBMCs or T cells enriched from blood (not recorded which). CDR3 in amino acids: CASNHEVPQLYEQYF. DNA for the CDR3: TGTGCCAGCAATCATGAGGTCCCCCAACTATACGAGCAGTACTTC.